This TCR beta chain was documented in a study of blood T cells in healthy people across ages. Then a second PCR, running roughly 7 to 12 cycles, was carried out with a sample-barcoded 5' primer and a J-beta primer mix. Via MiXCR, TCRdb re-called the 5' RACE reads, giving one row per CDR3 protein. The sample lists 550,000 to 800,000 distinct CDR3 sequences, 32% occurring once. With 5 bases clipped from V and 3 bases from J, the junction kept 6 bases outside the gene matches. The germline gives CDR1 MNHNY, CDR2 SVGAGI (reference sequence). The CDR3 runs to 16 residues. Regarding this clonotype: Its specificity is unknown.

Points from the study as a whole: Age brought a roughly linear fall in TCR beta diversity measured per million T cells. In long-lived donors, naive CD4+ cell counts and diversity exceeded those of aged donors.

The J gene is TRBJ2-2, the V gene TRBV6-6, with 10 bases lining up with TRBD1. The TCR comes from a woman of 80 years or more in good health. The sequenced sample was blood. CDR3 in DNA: TGTGCCAGCAGTCACGACAGGGGGCTACACACCGGGGAGCTGTTTTTT. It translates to CASSHDRGLHTGELFF.